This T cell receptor beta chain was captured in a study of blood T cell repertoires in COVID-19. Study-wide context: From the United States, Italy and Spain came samples of acute and convalescent COVID-19.

The CDR3 is 16 amino acids. Germline values: CDR1 SEHNR, CDR2 FQNEAQ (reference sequence). The V and J ends lost 6 bases and 6 bases, in that order; junction bases with no gene match: 14. The authors' processing: The assay estimated nucleated cells by amplifying reference gene primers. The assay was immunoSEQ multiplex PCR, and TCRdb's table has in-frame clones only and misses some. The V and J calls and the clone size are those of that table, but D and trimming were determined from the DNA. In the table there are about 260,000 clones, 88% of which are singletons. The chain links TRBV7-9 to TRBJ1-2; 9 nucleotides line up with TRBD1. Specimen: peripheral blood. The clonotype originates from a human donor in a cohort sampled during active COVID-19. CDR3 residues: CASRPRLRTGENGYTF. The CDR3 DNA reads as TGTGCCAGCAGACCAAGACTTAGGACAGGGGAGAATGGCTACACCTTC.